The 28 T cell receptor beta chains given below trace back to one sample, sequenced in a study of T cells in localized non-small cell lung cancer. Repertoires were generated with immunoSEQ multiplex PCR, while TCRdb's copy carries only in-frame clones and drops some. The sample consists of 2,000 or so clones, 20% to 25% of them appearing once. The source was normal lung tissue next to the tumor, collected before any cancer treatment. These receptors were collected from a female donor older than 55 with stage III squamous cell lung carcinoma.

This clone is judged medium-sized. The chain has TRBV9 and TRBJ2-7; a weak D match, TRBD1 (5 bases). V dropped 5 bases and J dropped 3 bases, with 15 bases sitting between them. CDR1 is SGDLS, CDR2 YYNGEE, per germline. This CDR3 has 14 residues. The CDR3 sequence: CASSVAQGDYEQYF. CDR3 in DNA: TGTGCCAGCAGTGTTGCCCAGGGCGACTACGAGCAGTACTTC.

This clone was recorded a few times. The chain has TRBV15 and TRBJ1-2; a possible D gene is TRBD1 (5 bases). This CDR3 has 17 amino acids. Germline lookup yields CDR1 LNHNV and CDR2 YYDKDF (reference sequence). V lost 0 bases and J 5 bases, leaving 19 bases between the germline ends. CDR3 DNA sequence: TGTGCCACCAGCAGAGATCGGGTACAGGAGGGGTTGTATGGCTACACCTTC. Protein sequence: CATSRDRVQEGLYGYTF.

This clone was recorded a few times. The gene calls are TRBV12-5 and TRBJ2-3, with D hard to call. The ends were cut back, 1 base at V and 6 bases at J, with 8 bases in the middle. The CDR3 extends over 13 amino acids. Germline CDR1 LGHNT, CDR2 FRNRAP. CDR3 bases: TGTGCTAGTGGTTTGGCTGATGGGGATACGCAGTATTTT. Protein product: CASGLADGDTQYF.

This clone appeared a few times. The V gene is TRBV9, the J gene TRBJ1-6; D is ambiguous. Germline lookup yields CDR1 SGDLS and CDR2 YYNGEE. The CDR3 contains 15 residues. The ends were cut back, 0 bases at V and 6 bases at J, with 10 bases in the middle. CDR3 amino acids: CASSVGRSANSPLHF. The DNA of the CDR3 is TGTGCCAGCAGCGTAGGTCGTTCCGCTAATTCACCCCTCCACTTT.

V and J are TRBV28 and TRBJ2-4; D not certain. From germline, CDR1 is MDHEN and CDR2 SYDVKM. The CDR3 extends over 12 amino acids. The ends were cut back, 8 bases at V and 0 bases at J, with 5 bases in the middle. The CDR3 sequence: CASGVAKNIQYF. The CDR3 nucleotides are TGTGCCAGCGGGGTAGCCAAAAACATTCAGTACTTC.

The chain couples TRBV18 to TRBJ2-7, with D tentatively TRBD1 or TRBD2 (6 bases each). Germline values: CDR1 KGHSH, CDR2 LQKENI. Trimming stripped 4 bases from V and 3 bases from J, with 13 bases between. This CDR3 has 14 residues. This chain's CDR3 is CASSRGAQGYEQYF. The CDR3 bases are TGTGCCAGCTCACGGGGGGCCCAGGGCTACGAGCAGTACTTC.

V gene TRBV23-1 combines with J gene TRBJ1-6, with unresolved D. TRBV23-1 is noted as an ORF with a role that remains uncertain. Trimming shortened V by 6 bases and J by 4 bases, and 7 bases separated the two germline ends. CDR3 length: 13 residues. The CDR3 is CASSPGYNSPLHF. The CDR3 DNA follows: TGCGCCAGCAGCCCCGGATATAATTCACCCCTCCACTTT.

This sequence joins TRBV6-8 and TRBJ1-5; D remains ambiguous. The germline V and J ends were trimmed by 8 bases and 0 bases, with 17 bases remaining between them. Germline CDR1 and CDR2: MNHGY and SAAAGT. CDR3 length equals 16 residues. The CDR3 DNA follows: TGTGCCAGCGAGGATCAGGAGCTCTATAGCAATCAGCCCCAGCATTTT. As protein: CASEDQELYSNQPQHF.

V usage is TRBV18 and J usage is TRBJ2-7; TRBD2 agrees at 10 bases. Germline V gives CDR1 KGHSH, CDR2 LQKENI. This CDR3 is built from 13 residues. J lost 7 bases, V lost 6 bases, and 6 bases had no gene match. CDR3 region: CASSPGLAEEQYF. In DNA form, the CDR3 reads TGTGCCAGCTCCCCAGGACTAGCGGAAGAGCAGTACTTC.

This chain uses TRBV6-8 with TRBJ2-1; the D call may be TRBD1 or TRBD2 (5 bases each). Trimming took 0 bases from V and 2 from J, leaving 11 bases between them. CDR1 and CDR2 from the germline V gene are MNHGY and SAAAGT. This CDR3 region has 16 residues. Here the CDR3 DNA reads TGTGCCAGCAGTTACTCGGCCCGGGGACCCTACAATGAGCAGTTCTTC. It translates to CASSYSARGPYNEQFF.

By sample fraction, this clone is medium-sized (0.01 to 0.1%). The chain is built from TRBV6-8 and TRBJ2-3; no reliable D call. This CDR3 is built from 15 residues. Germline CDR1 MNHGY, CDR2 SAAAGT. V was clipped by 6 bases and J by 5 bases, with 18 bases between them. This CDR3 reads CASRTSSGRQDTQYF. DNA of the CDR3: TGTGCCAGCAGAACCAGTTCCGGCCGGCAAGATACGCAGTATTTT.

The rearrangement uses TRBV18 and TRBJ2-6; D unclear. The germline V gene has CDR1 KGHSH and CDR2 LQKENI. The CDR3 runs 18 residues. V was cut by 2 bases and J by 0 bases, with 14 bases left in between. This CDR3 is CASSPTQGSSSGANVLTF. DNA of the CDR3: TGTGCCAGCTCACCAACGCAAGGCTCGAGCTCTGGGGCCAACGTCCTGACTTTC.

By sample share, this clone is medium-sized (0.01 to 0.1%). CDR3 DNA sequence: TGTGCCAGCAGTAGGACAGGGACGGACACTGAAGCTTTCTTT. As protein: CASSRTGTDTEAFF. The chain is built from TRBV9 and TRBJ1-1; 8 nucleotides align to TRBD1. V dropped 5 bases and J dropped 3; count of bases not matched to a gene: 6. The CDR3 runs 14 residues. Germline CDR1 SGDLS, CDR2 YYNGEE.

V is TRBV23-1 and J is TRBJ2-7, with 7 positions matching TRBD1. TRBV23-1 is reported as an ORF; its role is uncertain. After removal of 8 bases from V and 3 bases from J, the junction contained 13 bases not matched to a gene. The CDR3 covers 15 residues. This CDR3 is CASGHAGTDFYEQYF. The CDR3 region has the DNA TGCGCCAGCGGCCATGCCGGGACAGACTTCTACGAGCAGTACTTC.

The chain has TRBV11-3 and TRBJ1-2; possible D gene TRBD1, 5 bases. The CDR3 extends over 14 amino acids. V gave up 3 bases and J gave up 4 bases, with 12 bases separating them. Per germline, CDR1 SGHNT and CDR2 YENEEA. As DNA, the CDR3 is TGTGCCAGCAGCTTGGCCACGGGGCTCTATGGCTACACCTTC. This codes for CASSLATGLYGYTF.

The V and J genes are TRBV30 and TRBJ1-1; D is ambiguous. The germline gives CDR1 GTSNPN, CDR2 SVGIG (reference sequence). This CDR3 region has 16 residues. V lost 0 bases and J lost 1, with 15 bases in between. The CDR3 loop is CAWSVGNDHPNTEAFF. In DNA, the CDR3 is TGTGCCTGGAGTGTCGGGAATGATCATCCGAACACTGAAGCTTTCTTT.

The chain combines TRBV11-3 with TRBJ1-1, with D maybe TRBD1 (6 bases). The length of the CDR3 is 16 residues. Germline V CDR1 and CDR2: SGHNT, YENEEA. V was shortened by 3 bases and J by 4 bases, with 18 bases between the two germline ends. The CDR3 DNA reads TGTGCCAGCAGCTTGGCCAGTGCGGGAGGGGGCACTGAAGCTTTCTTT. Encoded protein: CASSLASAGGGTEAFF.

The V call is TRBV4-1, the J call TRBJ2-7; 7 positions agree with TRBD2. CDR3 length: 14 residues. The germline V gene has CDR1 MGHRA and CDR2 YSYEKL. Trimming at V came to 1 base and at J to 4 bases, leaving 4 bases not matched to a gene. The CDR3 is CASSQAQGGYEQYF. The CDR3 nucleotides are TGCGCCAGCAGCCAAGCTCAGGGAGGGTACGAGCAGTACTTC.

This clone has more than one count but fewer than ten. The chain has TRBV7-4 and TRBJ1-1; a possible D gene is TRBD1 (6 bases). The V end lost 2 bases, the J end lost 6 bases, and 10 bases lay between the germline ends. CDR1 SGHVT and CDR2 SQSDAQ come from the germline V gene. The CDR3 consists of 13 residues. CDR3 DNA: TGTGCCAGCAGCTTACAGGGGATAGCTGAAGCTTTCTTT. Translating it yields CASSLQGIAEAFF.

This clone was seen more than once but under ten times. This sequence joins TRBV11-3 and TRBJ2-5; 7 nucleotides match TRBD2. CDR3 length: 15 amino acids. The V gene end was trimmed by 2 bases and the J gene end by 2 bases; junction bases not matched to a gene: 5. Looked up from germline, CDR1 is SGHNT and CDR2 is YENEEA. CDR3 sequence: CASSLLSGEQETQYF. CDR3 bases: TGTGCCAGCAGCTTATTGAGCGGGGAACAAGAGACCCAGTACTTC.

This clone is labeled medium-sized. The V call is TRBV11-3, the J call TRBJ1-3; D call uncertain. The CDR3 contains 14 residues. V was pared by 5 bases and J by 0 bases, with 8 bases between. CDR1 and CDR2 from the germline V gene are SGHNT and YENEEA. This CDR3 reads CASSPGRSGNTIYF. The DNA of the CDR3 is TGTGCCAGCAGCCCCGGTCGCTCTGGAAACACCATATATTTT.

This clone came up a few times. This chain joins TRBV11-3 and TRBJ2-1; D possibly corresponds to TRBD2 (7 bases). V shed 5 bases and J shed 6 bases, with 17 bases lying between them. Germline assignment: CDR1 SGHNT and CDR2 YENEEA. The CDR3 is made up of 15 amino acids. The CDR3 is CASSLLRGGLNEQFF. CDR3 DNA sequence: TGTGCCAGCAGCCTTTTGAGGGGGGGCCTCAATGAGCAGTTCTTC.

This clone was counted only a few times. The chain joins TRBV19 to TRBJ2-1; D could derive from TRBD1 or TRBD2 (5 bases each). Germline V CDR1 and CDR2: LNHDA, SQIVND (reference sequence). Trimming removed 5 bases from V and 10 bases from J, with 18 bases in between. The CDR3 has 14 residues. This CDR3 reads CASSPQRSWGEQFF. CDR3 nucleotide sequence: TGTGCCAGTAGTCCCCAGAGGTCTTGGGGGGAGCAGTTCTTC.

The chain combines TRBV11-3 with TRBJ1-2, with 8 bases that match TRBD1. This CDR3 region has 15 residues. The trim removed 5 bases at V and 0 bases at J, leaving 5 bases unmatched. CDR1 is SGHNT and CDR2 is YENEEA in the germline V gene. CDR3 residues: CASSRTGSSNYGYTF. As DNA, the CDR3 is TGTGCCAGCAGCAGGACAGGGTCCTCTAACTATGGCTACACCTTC.

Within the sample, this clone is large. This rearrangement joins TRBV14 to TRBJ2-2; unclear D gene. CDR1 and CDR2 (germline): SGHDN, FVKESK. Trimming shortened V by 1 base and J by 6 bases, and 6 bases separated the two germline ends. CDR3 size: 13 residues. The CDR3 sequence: CASSQVHSGELFF. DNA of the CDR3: TGTGCCAGCAGCCAAGTTCATTCCGGGGAGCTGTTTTTT.

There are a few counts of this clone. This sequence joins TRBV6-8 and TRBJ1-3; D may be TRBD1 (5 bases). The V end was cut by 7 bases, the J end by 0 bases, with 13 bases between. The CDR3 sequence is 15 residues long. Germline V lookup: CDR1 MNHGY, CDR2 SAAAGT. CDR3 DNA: TGTGCCAGCAATCAGGGTGGGTCCTCTGGAAACACCATATATTTT. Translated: CASNQGGSSGNTIYF.

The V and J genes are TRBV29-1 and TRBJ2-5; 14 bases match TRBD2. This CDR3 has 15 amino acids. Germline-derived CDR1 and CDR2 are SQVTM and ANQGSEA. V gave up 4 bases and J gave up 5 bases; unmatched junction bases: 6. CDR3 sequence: CSVATSGGEVETQYF. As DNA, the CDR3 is TGCAGCGTTGCGACTAGCGGGGGGGAGGTTGAGACCCAGTACTTC.

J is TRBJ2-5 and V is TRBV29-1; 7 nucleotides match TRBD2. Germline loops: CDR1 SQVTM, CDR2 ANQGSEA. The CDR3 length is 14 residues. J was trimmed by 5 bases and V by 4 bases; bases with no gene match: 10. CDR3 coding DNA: TGCAGCGTTGGGGAGGGACTGCGGCGCGAGACCCAGTACTTC. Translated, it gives CSVGEGLRRETQYF.